The present T cell receptor (beta chain) was sequenced within a study of T cells in Graves' hyperthyroidism and ophthalmopathy. Findings and caveats of the study: The model anticipated ophthalmopathy a median about six months pre-onset.

This CDR3 has 15 residues. V dropped 4 bases and J dropped 7; count of bases not matched to a gene: 6. Germline V lookup: CDR1 MDHEN, CDR2 SYDVKM. Amplification of TCR beta CDR3 regions used RNA as the template. A set of HTBI primers served as the primers for a first-round RT-PCR of the TCR CDR3. Via MiXCR, TCRdb re-called the multiplex PCR reads, giving one row per CDR3 protein. The top ten hold 10% to 13% of the sample, which has 27,000 or so distinct CDR3 sequences, under 55% seen once. This clonotype was observed at least ten times. Its specificity is unknown. Sequenced sample: blood. The TCR originated in a woman between 25 and 40 years old with Graves' hyperthyroidism. This chain uses TRBV28 with TRBJ2-1; 11 bases match TRBD2. CDR3 protein: CASSSIAGGRNEQFF. In DNA, the CDR3 is TGTGCCAGCAGTTCTATAGCGGGAGGGCGGAATGAGCAGTTCTTC. Complete variable domain (other parts from reference TRBV28 and TRBJ2-1): DVKVTQSSRYLVKRTGEKVFLECVQDMDHENMFWYRQDPGLGLRLIYFSYDVKMKEKGDIPEGYSVSREKKERFSLILESASTNQTSMYLCASSSIAGGRNEQFFGPGTRLTVL.